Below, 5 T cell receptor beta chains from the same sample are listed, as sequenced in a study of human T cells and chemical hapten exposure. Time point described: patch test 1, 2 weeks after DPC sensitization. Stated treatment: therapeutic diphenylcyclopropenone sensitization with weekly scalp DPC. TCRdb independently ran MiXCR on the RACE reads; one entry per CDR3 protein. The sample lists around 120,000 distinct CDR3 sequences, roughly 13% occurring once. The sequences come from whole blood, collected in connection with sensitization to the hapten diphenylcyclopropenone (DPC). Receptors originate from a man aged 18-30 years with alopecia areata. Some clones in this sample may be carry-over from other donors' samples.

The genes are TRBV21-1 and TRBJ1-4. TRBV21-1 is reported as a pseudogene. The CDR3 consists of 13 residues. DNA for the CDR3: TGTGCCAGCAGGGGAGGCGCGAATGAAAAACTGTTTTTT. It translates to CASRGGANEKLFF.

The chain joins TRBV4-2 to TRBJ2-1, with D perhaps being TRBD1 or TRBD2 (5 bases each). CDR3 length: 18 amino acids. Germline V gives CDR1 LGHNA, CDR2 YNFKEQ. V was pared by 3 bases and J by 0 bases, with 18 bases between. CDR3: CASSHVGRQTLSYNEQFF. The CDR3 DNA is TGTGCCAGCAGCCATGTGGGACGGCAGACCCTCTCCTACAATGAGCAGTTCTTC.

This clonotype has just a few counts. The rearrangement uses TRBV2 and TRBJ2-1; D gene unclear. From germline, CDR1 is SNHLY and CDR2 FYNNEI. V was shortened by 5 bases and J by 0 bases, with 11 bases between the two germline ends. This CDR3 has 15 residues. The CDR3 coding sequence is TGTGCCAGCAGTCCAGACATGAGCTCCTACAATGAGCAGTTCTTC. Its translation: CASSPDMSSYNEQFF.

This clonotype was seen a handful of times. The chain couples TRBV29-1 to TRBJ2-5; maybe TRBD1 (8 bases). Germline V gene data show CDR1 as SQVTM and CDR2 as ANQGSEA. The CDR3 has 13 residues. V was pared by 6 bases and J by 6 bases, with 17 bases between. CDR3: CSVQDREGKTQYF. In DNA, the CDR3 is TGCAGCGTACAGGACAGGGAGGGAAAGACCCAGTACTTC.

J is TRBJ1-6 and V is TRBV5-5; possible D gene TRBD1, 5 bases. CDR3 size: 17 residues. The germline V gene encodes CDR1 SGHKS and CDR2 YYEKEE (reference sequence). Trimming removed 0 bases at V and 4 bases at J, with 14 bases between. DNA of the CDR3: TGTGCCAGCAGCTTGGGTAGACGACAGAAGTATAATTCACCCCTCCACTTT. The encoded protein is CASSLGRRQKYNSPLHF.